This T cell receptor beta chain originates from a study of spatial heterogeneity in lung cancer. TCRdb ran MiXCR on the 5' RACE reads and lists one entry per CDR3 protein. This sample has approximately 40,000 distinct CDR3 sequences, with 5.2% found just once. CDR1 is SGHTA and CDR2 is FQGNSA in the germline V gene. Trimming cost V 4 bases and J 7 bases; bases outside gene matches: 6. CDR3 size: 14 residues. This clonotype has ten or more counts. Time point indicated: sample taken at primary tumor resection. The rearrangement uses TRBV7-2 and TRBJ2-1, with 8 bases lining up with TRBD2. The clonotype comes from a female donor with early-stage non-small cell lung cancer. The source material was PBMCs, sampled at surgery. CDR3 coding DNA: TGTGCCAGCAGCTCCCGGGGGGGCCGGAATGAGCAGTTCTTC. It codes for CASSSRGGRNEQFF.